Listed below are T cell receptor beta chains from one sample, sequenced in a study of T cell responses to AZD1222 COVID-19 vaccine. Assay: immunoSEQ multiplex PCR; the TCRdb copy retains only in-frame clones and omits some. Among 40,000 to 60,000 clones, 80% to 90% were seen once, and the ten largest hold 6.5% to 8.5%. Sequencing was performed on peripheral blood, taken 28 days after the second AZD1222 dose. Source of these receptors: an adult who received the AZD1222 COVID-19 vaccine. The CDR3 runs from the conserved cysteine through the conserved F or W.

>TRBV28
CASSLSGARTEAFF
>TRBV10-2
CASSEGEQYF
>TRBV9
CASSIGTSANTGELFF
>TRBV28
CASSGDRVSTDTQYF
>TRBV6-4
CASSDSAGEDTEAFF
>TRBV18
CASSPDRVSGNTIYF
>TRBV5-1
CASSLGNSVNSPLHF
>TRBV5-4
CASTQGVSGVNEQFF
>TRBV7-9
CASSDLELPPGELFF
>TRBV5-1
CASSFRPDTQYF
>TRBV11-2
CASSLRGTDTQYF
>TRBV27
CASSFERETGELFF
>TRBV19
CASTLTDRGVYGYTF
>TRBV9
CASSVGGVGSYNSPLHF
>TRBV5-1
CASSPTDRNTEAFF
>TRBV7-3
CASSPGTSGRPNTGELFF
>TRBV28
CASKRRIADSYEQYF
>TRBV29-1
CSVAPGGESQPQHF
>TRBV6-2/TRBV6-3
CASSFTQYEQYF
>TRBV7-2
CASSPRFNLHSPLHF
>TRBV6-5
CASSSTLTYEQYF
>TRBV7-9
CASSLDWWETGELFF
>TRBV3-1/TRBV3-2
CASSRNTYEQYF
>TRBV7-9
CASSLTSGGWNEQFF
>TRBV19
CASSIEGFTQYF
>TRBV14
CASSPLSGAGYGYTF
>TRBV7-3
CASSRRAGETQYF
>TRBV30
CAWNGQGTNTGELFF
>TRBV28
CAIRDRASTDTQYF
>TRBV28
CASSSPGQTYEQYF
>TRBV6-5
CASSWDSLNQPQHF
>TRBV7-2
CASSLVVSGTDTQYF
>TRBV9
CASSPRQRTDTQYF
>TRBV19
CASSITSSGGQETQYF
>TRBV18
CASSPSPGQISGNTIYF
>TRBV7-9
CASSSLRTGRVGNTIYF
>TRBV18
CASSPPGAYTQYF
>TRBV19
CASSPTGGFNEQYF
>TRBV5-1
CASSFTSGSQNEQFF
>TRBV30
CAWKSAGGKLFF
>TRBV28
CASSVGMDGELFF
>TRBV28
CASSLPTRDRNNEQFF
>TRBV5-1
CASSFSTGVNSEQYF
>TRBV24-1
CATSAYSGQNYGYTF
>TRBV28
CASRGQGVAYEQYF
>TRBV5-4
CATNRGVYTGELFF
>TRBV30
CAWRSSGLYEQYF
>TRBV28
CASSFRPSGANVLTF
>TRBV18
CASSPLRTNEQYF
>TRBV6-2/TRBV6-3
CASSGRAEGAYEQYF